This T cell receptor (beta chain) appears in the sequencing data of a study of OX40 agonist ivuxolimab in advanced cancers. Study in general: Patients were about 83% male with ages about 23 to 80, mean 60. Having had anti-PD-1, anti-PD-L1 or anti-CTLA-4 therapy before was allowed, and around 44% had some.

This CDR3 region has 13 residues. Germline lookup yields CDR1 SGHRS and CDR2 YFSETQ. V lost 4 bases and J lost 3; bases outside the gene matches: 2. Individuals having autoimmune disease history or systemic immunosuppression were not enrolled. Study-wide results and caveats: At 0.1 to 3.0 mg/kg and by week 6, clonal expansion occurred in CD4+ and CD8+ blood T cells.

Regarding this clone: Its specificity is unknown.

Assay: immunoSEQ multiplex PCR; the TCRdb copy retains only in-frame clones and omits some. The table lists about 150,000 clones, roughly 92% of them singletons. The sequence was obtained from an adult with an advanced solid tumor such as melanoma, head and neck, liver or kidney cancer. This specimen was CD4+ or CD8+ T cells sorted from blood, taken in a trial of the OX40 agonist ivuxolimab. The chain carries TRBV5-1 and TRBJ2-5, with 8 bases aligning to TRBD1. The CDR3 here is CASSLQGEETQYF. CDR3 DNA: TGCGCCAGCAGCCTACAGGGGGAAGAGACCCAGTACTTC.